This T cell receptor (beta chain) derives from a study of shared clonotypes between healthy human individuals. At the level of the study: Ranging from 18 to 49 in age, donors were a couple of women and a few men.

Naive CD8 isolation took CD45RO-negative cells positively selected for CCR7 and excluded terminally differentiated effector memory CD45RA+ cells. In regard to this clone: Its antigen is unidentified.

The study ran the assay at deep level. Assay: immunoSEQ multiplex PCR; the TCRdb copy retains only in-frame clones and omits some. This table has about 2.1 million clones, about 92% appearing once. Study conclusions and caveats: Clonotypes not shared had lower generation probabilities than those common to all four donors. In general, naive subsets displayed greater estimated richness than memory subsets did.

The V gene lost 0 bases and the J gene lost 5 bases, with 9 bases spanning the gap. The CDR3 length is 13 residues. Germline V CDR1 and CDR2: SGDLS, YYNGEE. The receptor was isolated from a man younger than 35 in good health. Some clones in this sample may be carry-over from other donors' samples. The material sequenced was naive CD8+ T cells from PBMCs. The gene calls are TRBV9 and TRBJ2-7; D call uncertain. CDR3 in amino acids: CASSVAITDEQYF. CDR3 coding DNA: TGTGCCAGCAGCGTAGCGATCACGGACGAGCAGTACTTC.